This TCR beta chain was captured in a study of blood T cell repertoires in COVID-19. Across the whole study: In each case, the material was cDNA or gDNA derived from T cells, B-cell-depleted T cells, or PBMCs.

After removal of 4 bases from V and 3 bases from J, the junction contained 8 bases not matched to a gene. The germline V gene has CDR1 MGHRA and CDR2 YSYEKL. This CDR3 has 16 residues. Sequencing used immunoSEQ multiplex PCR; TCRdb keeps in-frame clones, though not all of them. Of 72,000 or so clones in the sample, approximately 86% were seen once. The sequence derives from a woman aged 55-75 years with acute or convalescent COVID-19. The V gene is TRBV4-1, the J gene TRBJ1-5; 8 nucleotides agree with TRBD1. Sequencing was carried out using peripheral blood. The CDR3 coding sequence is TGCGCCAGCAGCCCGACAGGGGAAACTTTCAATCAGCCCCAGCATTTT. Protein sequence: CASSPTGETFNQPQHF.